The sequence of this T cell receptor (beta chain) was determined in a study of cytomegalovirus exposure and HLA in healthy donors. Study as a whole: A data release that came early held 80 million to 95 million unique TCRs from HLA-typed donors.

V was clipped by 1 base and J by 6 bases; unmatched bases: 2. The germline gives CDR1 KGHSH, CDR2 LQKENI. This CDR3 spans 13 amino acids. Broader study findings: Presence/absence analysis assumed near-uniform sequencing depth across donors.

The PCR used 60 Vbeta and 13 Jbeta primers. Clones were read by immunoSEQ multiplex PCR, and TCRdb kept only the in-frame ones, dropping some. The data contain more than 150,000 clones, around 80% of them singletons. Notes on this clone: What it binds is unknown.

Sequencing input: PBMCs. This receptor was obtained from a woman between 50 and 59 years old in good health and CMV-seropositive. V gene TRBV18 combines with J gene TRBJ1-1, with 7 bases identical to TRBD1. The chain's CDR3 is CASSPLGTAEAFF. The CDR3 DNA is TGTGCCAGCTCACCACTCGGGACAGCTGAAGCTTTCTTT.